This TCR beta chain is from a study of T cell repertoires in aging, cancer and after chemotherapy. About the study: Donor ages fell into six groups from 30 or younger up to 70 or older.

Multiplex touch-down PCR with TRB-A/B primers amplified rearranged V-D-J TRB sequences. TCRdb re-called the multiplex PCR reads with MiXCR, one entry per CDR3 protein. The table lists some 6,100 distinct CDR3 sequences, around 33% of them singletons. The template was genomic DNA from peripheral blood, not RNA. Losses at the gene ends were 2 bases for V and 3 bases for J; bases not matched to a gene: 5. The CDR3 totals 15 residues. Per germline, CDR1 DFQATT and CDR2 SNEGSKA (reference sequence). The origin of this receptor is a human donor with a blood cancer. Sequenced material: blood. The rearrangement uses TRBV20-1 and TRBJ2-1; 9 positions match TRBD2. The DNA of the CDR3 is TGCAGTGCTAGACCCCCGACTAGCGGCTACAATGAGCAGTTCTTC. Its protein product is CSARPPTSGYNEQFF.